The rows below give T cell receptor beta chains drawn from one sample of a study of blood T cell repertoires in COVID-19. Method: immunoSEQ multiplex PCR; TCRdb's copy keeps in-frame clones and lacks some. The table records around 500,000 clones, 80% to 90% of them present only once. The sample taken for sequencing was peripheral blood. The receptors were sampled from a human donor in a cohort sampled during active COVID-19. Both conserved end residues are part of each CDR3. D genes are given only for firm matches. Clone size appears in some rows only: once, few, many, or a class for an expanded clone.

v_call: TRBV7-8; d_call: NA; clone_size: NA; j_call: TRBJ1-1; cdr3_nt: TGTGCCAGCAGCTTAGAGGGGGGGGTGGAAGCTTTCTTT; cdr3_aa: CASSLEGGVEAFF
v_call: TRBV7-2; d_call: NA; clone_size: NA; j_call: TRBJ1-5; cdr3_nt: TGTGCCAGCAGCTCCCGGGTGGGGCCCAATCAGCCCCAGCATTTT; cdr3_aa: CASSSRVGPNQPQHF
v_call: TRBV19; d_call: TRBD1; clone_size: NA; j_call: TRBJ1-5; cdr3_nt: TGTGCCAGTAGTATGGGGACAGTGGGGCAGCCCCAGCATTTT; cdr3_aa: CASSMGTVGQPQHF
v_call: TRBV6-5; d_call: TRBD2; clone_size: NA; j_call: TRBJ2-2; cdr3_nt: TGTGCCAGCAGTCCTCGGGGGGGGCGGGAGCTGTTTTTT; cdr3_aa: CASSPRGGRELFF
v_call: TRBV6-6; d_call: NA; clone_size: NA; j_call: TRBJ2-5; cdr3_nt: TGTGCCAGCAGTTCACCCCGACCAAGCAGGGAGACCCAGTACTTC; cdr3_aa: CASSSPRPSRETQYF
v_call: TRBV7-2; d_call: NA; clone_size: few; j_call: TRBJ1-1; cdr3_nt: TGTGCCAGCAGCTTCACAGAGAACACTGAAGCTTTCTTT; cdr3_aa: CASSFTENTEAFF
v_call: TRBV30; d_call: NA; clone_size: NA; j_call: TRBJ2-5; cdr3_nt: TGTGCCTGGAGTAAAAAAAGGGGGGAGGGCCGCGGAGAGACCCAGTACTTC; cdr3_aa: CAWSKKRGEGRGETQYF
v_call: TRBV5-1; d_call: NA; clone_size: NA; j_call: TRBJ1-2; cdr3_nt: TGCGCCAGTTCGTTGGACAGCCCGGCGGTTCGGCATGGCTACACCTTC; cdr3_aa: CASSLDSPAVRHGYTF
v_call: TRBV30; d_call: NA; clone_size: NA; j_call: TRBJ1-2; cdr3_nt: TGTGCCTGGAGTGGGGGGGACTATGGCTACACCTTC; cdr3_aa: CAWSGGDYGYTF
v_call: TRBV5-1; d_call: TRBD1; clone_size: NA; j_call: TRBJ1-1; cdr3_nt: TGCGCCAGCCGGTCCGGGACAGGGCTGGAGAACACTGAAGCTTTCTTT; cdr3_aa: CASRSGTGLENTEAFF
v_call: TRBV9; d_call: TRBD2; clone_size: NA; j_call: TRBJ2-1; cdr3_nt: TGTGCCAGCATCCCACGGGGGGGGGCACCCAATGAGCAGTTCTTC; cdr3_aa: CASIPRGGAPNEQFF
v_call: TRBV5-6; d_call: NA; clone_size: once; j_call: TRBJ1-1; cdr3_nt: TGTGCCAGCAGCTTAGGGGAATCGGAAGCTTTCTTT; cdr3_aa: CASSLGESEAFF